Below, 5 T cell receptor beta chains from the same sample are listed, as sequenced in a study of T-cell reconstitution after alpha-beta-depleted transplantation in children (TCRdb year 2016). The receptor library was made with PCR. Reads for this sample came from an Illumina HiSeq 2500. TCR library preparation used molecular barcoding, with unique molecular identifiers applied to normalize quantification of the TCRbeta repertoire. The public reads were run again by TCRdb, first through fastp at Q25 and then through MiXCR, and only productive beta chains were kept. Every CDR3 protein is listed once, alongside the most common genes and DNA of its rows. The sample table records approximately 430,000 distinct CDR3 sequences; about 17% of these occur just once. In total, the top ten clones hold over 25% of the sample. The treatment or condition label on this specimen signifies: allogeneic hematopoietic cell transplantation with graft depleted of TCRalphabeta T cells and CD19 B cells.

This specimen consisted of PBMCs, mostly from graft donor cells, obtained 360 days after TCRalphabeta/CD19-depleted stem cell transplant. The receptors were sampled from a boy in the first two years of life who had a stem cell transplant for Wiskott-Aldrich syndrome, so the T cells may come from the graft donor.

This clonotype was recorded many times. This rearrangement joins TRBV27 to TRBJ2-5, with TRBD2 identical over 8 bases. Germline values: CDR1 MNHEY, CDR2 SMNVEV (reference sequence). V lost 1 base to trimming and J lost 3 bases; unmatched junction nucleotides: 4. The CDR3 runs to 15 residues. The CDR3 DNA follows: TGTGCCAGCAGTTTATGGGGGACTAGAGAAGAGACCCAGTACTTC. Protein sequence: CASSLWGTREETQYF.

This clonotype showed up just a few times. The chain combines TRBV28 with TRBJ2-3, with D perhaps TRBD1 (5 bases). The CDR3 extends over 16 amino acids. In germline, CDR1 is MDHEN, CDR2 SYDVKM. V gave up 3 bases and J gave up 2 bases, with 15 bases separating them. CDR3 coding DNA: TGTGCCAGCAGTTTCGCGGACACAACGGCCACAGATACGCAGTATTTT. Encoded protein: CASSFADTTATDTQYF. The full variable domain, rest sourced from reference TRBV28 and TRBJ2-3, is DVKVTQSSRYLVKRTGEKVFLECVQDMDHENMFWYRQDPGLGLRLIYFSYDVKMKEKGDIPEGYSVSREKKERFSLILESASTNQTSMYLCASSFADTTATDTQYFGPGTRLTVL.

This clonotype was observed a few times. This sequence joins TRBV27 and TRBJ2-7; D may correspond to TRBD1 or TRBD2 (6 bases each). V lost 2 bases and J lost 6, with 14 bases in between. Germline loops: CDR1 MNHEY, CDR2 SMNVEV (reference sequence). CDR3 length: 14 residues. The CDR3 reads CASSLRWTAGEQYF. The CDR3 region has the DNA TGTGCCAGCAGTTTAAGGTGGACAGCGGGCGAGCAGTACTTC.

The V call is TRBV2, the J call TRBJ1-6; D is undetermined. This CDR3 has 16 amino acids. V was pared by 1 base and J by 9 bases, with 16 bases between. Germline lookup yields CDR1 SNHLY and CDR2 FYNNEI. This CDR3 is CASSEVPSSVFSPLHF. CDR3 DNA sequence: TGTGCCAGCAGTGAAGTTCCCAGCTCAGTCTTTTCACCCCTCCACTTT.

This clonotype was observed a few times. V usage is TRBV4-1 and J usage is TRBJ2-2; D ambiguous. The CDR3 is made up of 15 amino acids. The germline gives CDR1 MGHRA, CDR2 YSYEKL. Between the trimmed V and J ends, which lost 2 bases and 9 bases, there was a span of 16 bases. Here the CDR3 DNA reads TGCGCCAGCAGCCAATCTAGAGTATTTGGCCGGGAGCTGTTTTTT. Its translation is CASSQSRVFGRELFF.